This record concerns one T cell receptor beta chain sequence. An input of about 0.5 to 1 ug of RNA was subjected to reverse transcription using random hexamers. Each CDR3 protein is one row after TCRdb ran MiXCR on the immunoSEQ multiplex PCR reads. The table includes tens of thousands of distinct CDR3 sequences, 94% detected once. Healthy donors constituted the controls, which were matched for age and sex. V dropped 3 bases and J dropped 5 bases, with 7 bases sitting between them. Per the germline V gene, CDR1 is SGHVS and CDR2 is FQNEAQ. The CDR3 length is 12 residues. The sample is drawn from a study of CD8 T cells in Susac syndrome.

This chain joins TRBV7-8 and TRBJ1-1; the D is unclear. The sequence was obtained from a human donor in good health. The specimen was CD8+ T cells from PBMCs. The CDR3 loop reads CASSLPVTEAFF. The CDR3 nucleotides read TGTGCCAGCAGCTTGCCGGTAACTGAAGCTTTCTTT.